The sequence of this T cell receptor (beta chain) was determined in a study of blood T cell repertoires in COVID-19. Looking at the study overall: Donors in the United States, Italy and Spain gave samples during acute or convalescent COVID-19. T cells, B-cell-depleted T cells, or PBMCs provided the cDNA or gDNA that served as material.

This clone was seen once. In the authors' methods: Quantification of nucleated cells was approximated via reference gene primer amplification. Assay: immunoSEQ multiplex PCR; the TCRdb copy retains only in-frame clones and omits some. The V and J calls and the clone size are those of that table, but D and trimming were determined from the DNA. This repertoire shows 25,000 or so clones, around 83% found once; its top ten account for less than 30%. The V gene's germline CDR1 is MNHEY and CDR2 SVGAGI. This CDR3 has 13 residues. V lost 9 bases and J lost 3; bases outside the gene matches: 7. The genes are TRBV6-5 and TRBJ2-7, with TRBD1 identical over 8 bases. Specimen: peripheral blood. This receptor was taken from a man between 70 and 80 years old with active COVID-19. This CDR3 reads CASGTGLFYEQYF. The DNA for the CDR3 is TGTGCCAGTGGGACAGGCCTCTTCTACGAGCAGTACTTC.